A selection of T cell receptor beta chains follows, all from one sample in a study of Graves' ophthalmopathy and Graves' hyperthyroidism. In TCRdb, the multiplex PCR reads were re-called with MiXCR into one record per CDR3 protein. This table holds around 1,200,000 distinct CDR3 sequences, less than 45% found once. Sequencing input: peripheral blood or thyroid tissue (not recorded which). These receptors were collected from an adult man with Graves' hyperthyroidism. The CDR3 runs from the conserved cysteine through the conserved F or W. Fields, in order: V gene, clone size, D gene, J gene, CDR3 DNA, CDR3 protein. D genes are given only for firm matches. Not all rows give a size; the values are once, few, many and, for expanded clones, a class.

>TRBV12-5|many|NA|TRBJ1-1
TGTGCTAGTGGTTTCGACACTGAAGCTTTCTTT
CASGFDTEAFF
>TRBV10-2|NA|TRBD1|TRBJ1-2
TGTGCCAGCAGTCCCAGGGACAGGGGCCATATCACCTTC
CASSPRDRGHITF
>TRBV10-3|many|NA|TRBJ2-7
TGTGCCAGCAGTTCTACAGGAAGGTCCTACGAGCAGTACTTC
CASSSTGRSYEQYF
>TRBV5-6|NA|NA|TRBJ1-1
TGTGCCAGCAGGGGGGGGGGGTACGGGAACACTGAAGCTTTCTTT
CASRGGGYGNTEAFF
>TRBV25-1|once|TRBD2|TRBJ2-7
TGTGCCAGCAGTGAATATGGGCTAGCGGGGGCACAAGGCGAACAGTACTTC
CASSEYGLAGAQGEQYF
>TRBV6-1|NA|TRBD1|TRBJ1-6
TGTGCCAGCAGGGGACAGGGGGCGTATAATTCACCCCTCCACTTT
CASRGQGAYNSPLHF
>TRBV7-2|many|TRBD1|TRBJ1-5
TGTGCCAGCAGGCCGACAGGGACCAATCAGCCCCAGCATTTT
CASRPTGTNQPQHF
>TRBV4-1|few|NA|TRBJ2-7
TGCGCCAGCAGCCAAGAAACTGAAAGCTACGAGCAGTACTTC
CASSQETESYEQYF
>TRBV7-8|many|NA|TRBJ2-7
TGTGCCAGCACGCAGGACAGTTCTATCTACGAGCAGTACTTC
CASTQDSSIYEQYF
>TRBV10-3|NA|TRBD2|TRBJ2-5
TGTGCCAGCTCGTTGCGACTAGCGGGGGCGTCGAGAGAGACCCAGTACTTC
CASSLRLAGASRETQYF
>TRBV28|many|NA|TRBJ1-1
TGTGCCAGCGGATTCCTCCCGGCGGGCGCTGAAGCTTTCTTT
CASGFLPAGAEAFF
>TRBV6-5|NA|TRBD1|TRBJ2-2
TGTGCCAGCAGTTACGCTACCGGGACAGGGACGTTCCGGGAGCTGTTTTTT
CASSYATGTGTFRELFF
>TRBV5-1|many|NA|TRBJ1-6
TGCGCCAGCAGCTTGATCCGGGGGAATTCACCCCTCCACTTT
CASSLIRGNSPLHF
>TRBV25-1|many|NA|TRBJ1-4
TGTGCCAGCAGTGAATTTGGGGGAGGAGGCGAAAAACTGTTTTTT
CASSEFGGGGEKLFF
>TRBV20-1|many|NA|TRBJ1-1
TGCAGTGCTAGATTGGGACCCGGCGAGAACGCTTTCTTT
CSARLGPGENAFF
>TRBV11-2|few|NA|TRBJ2-7
TGTGCCAGCAGCTTATCCCCGGTCGACTACGAGCAGTACTTC
CASSLSPVDYEQYF
>TRBV25-1|few|NA|TRBJ1-6
TGTGCCAGCAGTGCAAGGGCTAATTCACCCCTCCACTTT
CASSARANSPLHF
>TRBV19|few|TRBD1|TRBJ1-4
TGTGCCAGTAAGGGGGCGCAGGAAGAAAAACTGTTTTTT
CASKGAQEEKLFF
>TRBV15|many|NA|TRBJ1-2
TGTGCCACCAGCAGAGAAAACCAATTCTATGGCTACACCTTC
CATSRENQFYGYTF
>TRBV25-1|NA|TRBD1|TRBJ1-6
TGTGCCAGCAGCGAAATGGGGCAGGGGGCATCCTATAATTCACCCCTCCACTTT
CASSEMGQGASYNSPLHF
>TRBV7-9|many|TRBD1|TRBJ2-5
TGTGCCAGCAGTTTAGTGGACAGGGGTAGGGAGACCCAGTACTTC
CASSLVDRGRETQYF
>TRBV4-3|many|NA|TRBJ1-2
TGCGCCAGCAGCCAAGAGGTCCGAGCTAACTATGGCTACACCTTC
CASSQEVRANYGYTF
>TRBV7-9|many|TRBD1|TRBJ2-5
TGTGCCAGCAGCAAGACAGGGGGCAACCAAGAGACCCAGTACTTC
CASSKTGGNQETQYF
>TRBV2|many|NA|TRBJ1-1
TGTGCCAGCAGCGTCGGGTGGGTGGAAGCTTTCTTT
CASSVGWVEAFF
>TRBV14|many|TRBD1|TRBJ2-7
TGTGCCAGCAGCGGGACAGGGGCCGGGCTTCTACGTTCCTACGAGCAGTACTTC
CASSGTGAGLLRSYEQYF
>TRBV10-3|few|TRBD1|TRBJ1-2
TGTGCCAGCAGACCAAGACAGGGCAGCTACACCTTC
CASRPRQGSYTF
>TRBV7-2|once|TRBD1|TRBJ2-5
TGTGCCAGCTACTTCGACAGGGGCCAAGAGACCCAGTACTTC
CASYFDRGQETQYF
>TRBV19|many|NA|TRBJ1-5
TGTGCCAGTAGTATCAGGGACAATCAGCCCCAGCATTTT
CASSIRDNQPQHF
>TRBV7-9|NA|NA|TRBJ1-1
TGTGCCAGCAGCTCAGCCGTGACGCTCTGG
CASSSAVTLW
>TRBV25-1|many|TRBD1|TRBJ2-2
TGTGCCAGCAGTGAATGGACAGGAGCGAACACCGGGGAGCTGTTTTTT
CASSEWTGANTGELFF
>TRBV11-2|few|NA|TRBJ2-7
TGTGCCAGCAGCTTAAGCTCGACGGGGTACGAGCAGTACTTC
CASSLSSTGYEQYF
>TRBV11-2|NA|NA|TRBJ1-2
TGTGCCAGCAGAACCGACGGGTTCTATGGCTACACCTTC
CASRTDGFYGYTF
>TRBV19|many|NA|TRBJ1-2
TGTGCCAGTATCCCAGGATCAGTATCCTCCTTCTATGGCTACACCTTC
CASIPGSVSSFYGYTF
>TRBV24-1|NA|NA|TRBJ2-5
TGTGCCAGCAGTCGATCCGCAGCCCAGTACTTC
CASSRSAAQYF
>TRBV10-3|few|TRBD1|TRBJ1-1
TGTGCCAGCAGTTCCGGACAGGGGGATAATCCTTACACTGAAGCTTTCTTT
CASSSGQGDNPYTEAFF
>TRBV25-1|NA|TRBD1|TRBJ1-1
TGTGCCAGCAGTGACACCGGGACAGGGGCGACTGAAGCTTTCTTT
CASSDTGTGATEAFF
>TRBV24-1|few|NA|TRBJ1-1
TGTGCCACCAGTGATTTCGAGCAAGCTTTCTTT
CATSDFEQAFF
>TRBV11-2|NA|TRBD1|TRBJ2-7
TGTGCCAGCAGCACGAACCGACAGGGCCAGCCCTCCTACGAGCAGTACTTC
CASSTNRQGQPSYEQYF
>TRBV7-9|many|NA|TRBJ1-6
TGTGCCAGCAGCTTATTGGTGGGAGCTAATTCACCCCTCCACTTT
CASSLLVGANSPLHF
>TRBV10-3|many|TRBD1|TRBJ1-4
TGTGCCATCAGTGAAGGGACAGGGAATGAAAAACTGTTTTTT
CAISEGTGNEKLFF
>TRBV7-8|many|TRBD2|TRBJ2-7
TGTGCCAGCAGTTATTCGGGGGGTGCAAACGAGCAGTACTTC
CASSYSGGANEQYF
>TRBV30|NA|NA|TRBJ1-1
TGTGCCTGGAGTAAAGAGCCGAGCACTGAAGCTTTCTTT
CAWSKEPSTEAFF
>TRBV7-2|many|NA|TRBJ2-5
TGTGCCAGCAGCTTCGCTTCAGGGGCAGAGACCCAGTACTTC
CASSFASGAETQYF
>TRBV7-2|many|NA|TRBJ2-7
TGTGCCAGCAGCTTAGTACGATACGAGCAGTACTTC
CASSLVRYEQYF
>TRBV7-2|few|NA|TRBJ1-1
TGTGCCAGCAGCCCCCCGGCTACAGGGTTCCGGATGCGGAACACTGAAGCTTTCTTT
CASSPPATGFRMRNTEAFF
>TRBV7-2|many|NA|TRBJ1-1
TGTGCCAGCAGCCCCCCCGGCAGCTCATACCAGACTGAAGCTTTCTTT
CASSPPGSSYQTEAFF
>TRBV25-1|NA|NA|TRBJ1-2
TGTGCCAGCGAAAGGACGGAATCCTATGGCTACACCTTC
CASERTESYGYTF
>TRBV25-1|few|NA|TRBJ1-3
TGTGCCAGCAGGACAGCCGGGACGTCTGGAAACACCATATATTTT
CASRTAGTSGNTIYF
>TRBV25-1|many|NA|TRBJ2-7
TGTGCCAGCCACAGGGGAGGCTCCTACGAGCAGTACTTC
CASHRGGSYEQYF
>TRBV20-1|few|NA|TRBJ2-5
TGCAGTGCTAAGTGGGCCGGGAACCAGTACTTC
CSAKWAGNQYF
>TRBV20-1|many|NA|TRBJ1-2
TGCAGTGCTAGAGTCGGGGCCAGGGGAGGCGATGGCTACACCTTC
CSARVGARGGDGYTF
>TRBV24-1|NA|NA|TRBJ2-2
TGTGCCACCAGTGCCGCAGGATACACCGGGGAGCTGTTTTTT
CATSAAGYTGELFF
>TRBV4-2|NA|NA|TRBJ1-5
TGTGCCAGCAGCCAACCTACTGACAGCTATCAGCCCCAGCATTTT
CASSQPTDSYQPQHF